This TCR beta chain was documented in a study of shared clonotypes between healthy human individuals. Method: immunoSEQ multiplex PCR; TCRdb's copy keeps in-frame clones and lacks some. This sample has some 1.4 million clones; roughly 96% occur once, and the top ten carry roughly 1.2%. V was clipped by 2 bases and J by 1 base, with 20 bases between them. This CDR3 is 19 amino acids long. Germline V CDR1 and CDR2: SGHTA, FQGNSA. Input material: naive CD4+ T cells sorted from blood. Described subset: CD45RA+ positively selected. The receptor was derived from a man under 40 in good health. The chain recombines TRBV7-2 with TRBJ1-4; D is undetermined. The CDR3, as DNA: TGTGCCAGCAGCTTAAACCCCCCGGCAGCCCCGAAAACTAATGAAAAACTGTTTTTT. Its protein is CASSLNPPAAPKTNEKLFF.